These 7 T cell receptor beta chains share one sample of origin, sequenced in a study of CD8 T cells in ankylosing spondylitis. MiXCR, applied by TCRdb to the 5' RACE reads, yields one record per CDR3 protein. The sample lists a few hundred thousand distinct CDR3 sequences, 15% to 20% seen once, with approximately 32% in the top ten. The sample was blood, either unsorted or a sorted T cell fraction (not recorded which). The source of these receptors is a male donor with ankylosing spondylitis or in good health (not recorded which).

This clonotype was observed many times. The chain carries TRBV6-1 and TRBJ2-1; TRBD1 agrees at 9 bases. CDR1 is MNHNS and CDR2 is SASEGT in the germline V gene. Losses at the gene ends were 5 bases for V and 4 bases for J; bases not matched to a gene: 6. The CDR3 is 15 residues long. The chain's CDR3 is CASSTPGQGYNEQFF. The CDR3, as DNA: TGTGCCAGCAGTACGCCGGGACAGGGTTACAATGAGCAGTTCTTC.

Only a few counts were recorded for this clonotype. This chain joins TRBV4-1 and TRBJ2-1, with D hard to call. CDR1 MGHRA and CDR2 YSYEKL come from the germline V gene. V was clipped by 0 bases and J by 6 bases, with 9 bases between them. The CDR3 has 14 residues. The DNA for the CDR3 is TGCGCCAGCAGCCAAGATGGTCACGCCAATGAGCAGTTCTTC. Protein sequence: CASSQDGHANEQFF.

This clonotype was detected only a few times. The chain combines TRBV4-3 with TRBJ2-7; TRBD1 might be the D (6 bases). Germline V gives CDR1 LGHNA, CDR2 YSLEER. The V and J ends lost 0 bases and 2 bases respectively, with 11 bases between them. This CDR3 region has 15 residues. As DNA, the CDR3 is TGCGCCAGCAGCCAAGAATCAGGGGCGGCCTACGAGCAGTACTTC. Translating it yields CASSQESGAAYEQYF.

This clonotype was seen a handful of times. The rearrangement links TRBV24-1 to TRBJ2-1; 10 nucleotides match TRBD2. This CDR3 spans 14 amino acids. With V trimmed by 4 bases and J by 5 bases, 1 base remained unmatched. The germline CDR1 and CDR2 sequences are KGHDR and SFDVKD. The CDR3, as DNA: TGTGCCACCAGTGAACTAGCGGGAAACAATGAGCAGTTCTTC. Its translation: CATSELAGNNEQFF.

The J gene is TRBJ2-7, the V gene TRBV20-1; 8 bases map to TRBD2. In germline, CDR1 is DFQATT, CDR2 SNEGSKA (reference sequence). The trim removed 1 base at V and 3 bases at J, leaving 5 bases unmatched. CDR3 size: 14 residues. This CDR3 is CSARVTGTSYEQYF. The CDR3, as DNA: TGCAGTGCTAGAGTTACCGGGACTAGCTACGAGCAGTACTTC.

This clonotype has only a few counts. The rearrangement uses TRBV6-2 or TRBV6-3 and TRBJ2-1; 13 bases match TRBD2. The V gene end was trimmed by 4 bases and the J gene end by 7 bases; junction bases not matched to a gene: 10. CDR3 length: 17 residues. CDR1 and CDR2 from the germline V gene are MNHEY and SVGEGT. The CDR3 reads CASSSLTSGRYRNEQFF. The CDR3 bases are TGTGCCAGCAGTTCCTTGACTAGCGGGAGGTATAGAAATGAGCAGTTCTTC.

J is TRBJ2-1 and V is TRBV20-1; tentatively, D is TRBD2 (6 bases). CDR1 is DFQATT, CDR2 SNEGSKA, per germline (reference sequence). The CDR3 extends over 13 amino acids. V lost 7 bases and J lost 8, with 18 bases in between. The CDR3 spells CSVGPLANDEQFF. In DNA form, the CDR3 reads TGCAGTGTCGGCCCGCTAGCGAACGATGAGCAGTTCTTC.